The sequence of this TCR beta chain was determined in a study of blood T cell repertoires in COVID-19. Study overall: Acute and convalescent COVID-19 specimens originated in the United States, Italy and Spain. Sources were T cells, B-cell-depleted T cells, or PBMCs; the material itself was cDNA or gDNA.

The length of the CDR3 is 15 residues. Per germline, CDR1 SGHNT and CDR2 YYREEE (reference sequence). The junction had 9 bases not matched to a gene; V was cut back by 4 bases and J by 4 bases. As originally analysed: Scientists estimated how many nucleated cells there were by amplifying reference gene primers. Here immunoSEQ multiplex PCR was the method, and the copy in TCRdb shows in-frame clones only, minus some. D and trimming come from the DNA, and the V and J calls and clone size come from that table. The data show roughly 80,000 clones, 86% seen once. Sequencing used peripheral blood. The sequence derives from an elderly man in a cohort sampled during active COVID-19. The rearrangement joins TRBV5-4 to TRBJ2-5; 8 bases align to TRBD2. This CDR3 is CASSGGTRRGETQYF. In DNA form, the CDR3 reads TGTGCCAGCAGCGGCGGGACTAGGAGGGGAGAGACCCAGTACTTC.